This is a list of T cell receptor beta chains from one sample in a study of blood T cell repertoires in COVID-19. The data were produced by immunoSEQ multiplex PCR, yet TCRdb's version contains in-frame clones alone and is incomplete. The data contain around 370,000 clones, around nine tenths of them singletons. The material sequenced was peripheral blood. The receptor set was obtained from a woman aged 18-29 years who had recovered from COVID-19. Each CDR3 is given with its conserved first and last residue. The D gene is left open where the match is weak. For some rows the clone size is stated as once, few or many, or as a class when expanded; others skip it.

V	size	J	D	CDR3	DNA
TRBV11-3	-	TRBJ1-1	-	CASSLVFGRGTEAFF	TGTGCCAGCAGCTTAGTCTTTGGGAGAGGCACTGAAGCTTTCTTT
TRBV6-2/TRBV6-3	-	TRBJ2-2	-	CASSWVERLTGELFF	TGTGCCAGCAGTTGGGTCGAGCGACTCACCGGGGAGCTGTTTTTT
TRBV2	-	TRBJ2-3	-	CASSVFNTLATQYF	TGTGCCAGCAGTGTATTCAACACCCTAGCTACGCAGTATTTT
TRBV28	-	TRBJ1-2	-	CASSLWIRNYGYTF	TGTGCCAGCAGTTTATGGATCAGAAACTATGGCTACACCTTC
TRBV7-2	-	TRBJ2-5	-	CASSQTESAKTQYF	TGTGCCAGCAGCCAAACGGAGAGCGCAAAGACCCAGTACTTC
TRBV6-1	-	TRBJ1-2	-	CASSEVGRSYGYTF	TGTGCCAGCAGTGAAGTCGGTCGATCCTATGGCTACACCTTC
TRBV5-5	-	TRBJ2-3	-	CASSLGLIYTDTEYF	TGTGCCAGCAGCTTGGGGTTAATCTACACAGATACGGAGTATTTT
TRBV5-1	few	TRBJ1-3	TRBD1	CASRYDRGPGNTIYF	TGCGCCAGTAGATACGACAGGGGGCCTGGAAACACCATATATTTT
TRBV11-2	-	TRBJ1-6	-	CASSLEWNRVSPLHF	TGTGCCAGCAGCTTAGAGTGGAACAGGGTTTCACCCCTCCACTTT
TRBV2	-	TRBJ2-3	TRBD2	CASIGTSGYTSTDTQYF	TGTGCCAGCATTGGGACTAGCGGGTATACTAGCACAGATACGCAGTATTTT
TRBV5-5	-	TRBJ2-1	TRBD2	CASSLGTSGSNEQFF	TGTGCCAGCAGCTTGGGCACTAGCGGCAGCAATGAGCAGTTCTTC
TRBV5-4	-	TRBJ2-5	TRBD1	CASSSRGLAETQYF	TGTGCCAGCAGCTCCAGGGGGCTTGCAGAGACCCAGTACTTC
TRBV10-1	-	TRBJ2-1	-	CASSDSSNNEQFF	TGCGCCAGCAGTGATTCCTCTAACAATGAGCAGTTCTTC
TRBV7-9	-	TRBJ1-3	-	CASSLRGADTIYF	TGTGCCAGCAGCTTAAGGGGTGCGGACACCATATATTTT
TRBV6-2/TRBV6-3	-	TRBJ2-2	-	CASSYAGANTGELFF	TGTGCCAGCAGTTACGCGGGTGCGAACACCGGGGAGCTGTTTTTT
TRBV10-1	-	TRBJ2-2	-	CASSETVDVGELFF	TGCGCCAGCAGTGAGACGGTAGATGTCGGGGAGCTGTTTTTT
TRBV5-1	once	TRBJ1-3	-	CASSLASSAGNTIYF	TGCGCCAGCAGCTTGGCGTCCTCTGCGGGAAACACCATATATTTT
TRBV6-4	-	TRBJ2-3	-	CASSDDGSTDTQYF	TGTGCCAGCAGTGACGACGGGAGCACAGATACGCAGTATTTT
TRBV5-8	once	TRBJ2-1	TRBD2	CASSLGFGASGRRGEQFF	TGTGCCAGCAGCTTGGGATTTGGTGCTAGCGGGAGGAGGGGTGAGCAGTTCTTC
TRBV27	-	TRBJ2-3	TRBD2	CASRTSGREGTDTQYF	TGTGCCAGCAGGACTAGCGGGAGGGAGGGCACAGATACGCAGTATTTT
TRBV5-1	-	TRBJ1-5	TRBD1	CASSPRPTGGNQPQHF	TGCGCCAGCAGCCCACGCCCGACAGGGGGCAATCAGCCCCAGCATTTT
TRBV4-3	few	TRBJ1-5	-	CASSQNLESPQHF	TGCGCCAGCAGCCAAAATTTGGAGTCGCCCCAGCATTTT
TRBV7-2	-	TRBJ1-1	-	CASSLDRNTEAFF	TGTGCCAGCAGCCTGGACAGGAACACTGAAGCTTTCTTT
TRBV10-1	-	TRBJ2-3	TRBD2	CASTDRLAPDTQYF	TGCGCCAGCACCGACAGACTAGCGCCAGATACGCAGTATTTT
TRBV9	-	TRBJ2-3	TRBD2	CASSVVGGSTDTQYF	TGTGCCAGCAGCGTAGTGGGGGGGAGCACAGATACGCAGTATTTT
TRBV28	-	TRBJ2-3	TRBD2	CASSSRTSGTDTQYF	TGTGCCAGCAGTTCTCGGACTAGCGGGACGGATACGCAGTATTTT
TRBV6-5	-	TRBJ1-2	-	CASSSATALGVGYTF	TGTGCCAGCAGTTCCGCGACAGCCTTGGGCGTTGGCTACACCTTC
TRBV7-2	-	TRBJ1-6	-	CASSLGRQGNSPLHF	TGTGCCAGCAGCTTGGGGCGGCAGGGTAATTCACCCCTCCACTTT
TRBV10-3	-	TRBJ2-5	-	CAISESRGMETQYF	TGTGCCATCAGTGAGTCGAGGGGGATGGAGACCCAGTACTTC
TRBV24-1	-	TRBJ2-3	-	CATSDLKLSPSTDTQYF	TGTGCCACCAGTGATTTGAAGCTTTCCCCCAGCACAGATACGCAGTATTTT
TRBV6-4	-	TRBJ2-3	TRBD2	CASSEGGSGADTQYF	TGTGCCAGCAGTGAGGGCGGGAGTGGAGCAGATACGCAGTATTTT
TRBV10-1	-	TRBJ2-3	TRBD2	CASSETSGRAGDTQYF	TGCGCCAGCAGTGAGACTAGCGGGAGGGCTGGAGATACGCAGTATTTT
TRBV4-3	-	TRBJ2-1	TRBD1	CASSQDGTGAYNEQFF	TGCGCCAGCAGCCAAGACGGGACAGGGGCGTACAATGAGCAGTTCTTC
TRBV6-5	-	TRBJ1-6	-	CASSKTGLESPLHF	TGTGCCAGCAGTAAGACAGGTCTCGAGTCACCCCTCCACTTT
TRBV5-6	-	TRBJ2-5	-	CASSFGGARKETQYF	TGTGCCAGCAGCTTCGGCGGGGCCCGGAAGGAGACCCAGTACTTC
TRBV10-1	-	TRBJ1-2	TRBD1	CASSADRGEYGYTF	TGCGCCAGCAGTGCCGACAGGGGAGAGTATGGCTACACCTTC
TRBV9	-	TRBJ2-1	TRBD2	CASSGTSVNNEQFF	TGTGCCAGCAGCGGGACTAGCGTTAACAATGAGCAGTTCTTC
TRBV7-2	once	TRBJ1-2	-	CASSPQGLLYGYTF	TGTGCCAGCAGCCCTCAGGGCCTGCTCTATGGCTACACCTTC
TRBV30	once	TRBJ2-3	TRBD2	CAWSSGTSGSVGRADTQYF	TGTGCCTGGAGCTCCGGGACTAGCGGGTCCGTTGGCCGGGCAGATACGCAGTATTTT
TRBV5-1	-	TRBJ2-5	TRBD2	CASSLAGTSEETQYF	TGCGCCAGCAGCTTGGCCGGGACTAGCGAAGAGACCCAGTACTTC
TRBV19	-	TRBJ1-5	-	CASSIVTGPQHF	TGTGCCAGTAGTATAGTGACAGGGCCCCAGCATTTT
TRBV9	-	TRBJ2-1	TRBD2	CASSVTSGRFYNEQFF	TGTGCCAGCAGCGTGACTAGCGGGAGGTTCTACAATGAGCAGTTCTTC
TRBV30	-	TRBJ1-4	TRBD1	CAWTGQGAIGKLFF	TGTGCCTGGACCGGACAGGGGGCTATCGGAAAACTGTTTTTT
TRBV5-1	-	TRBJ1-4	-	CASSLDTGHLNEKLFF	TGCGCCAGCAGCTTGGACACAGGGCACCTTAATGAAAAACTGTTTTTT
TRBV5-1	-	TRBJ2-5	-	CASSVDSRWETQYF	TGCGCCAGCAGCGTGGACTCTCGGTGGGAGACCCAGTACTTC
TRBV3-1/TRBV3-2	-	TRBJ2-5	-	CASSQRREQETQYF	TGTGCCAGCAGCCAACGACGGGAGCAAGAGACCCAGTACTTC
TRBV9	-	TRBJ2-3	-	CASNRQFTDTQYF	TGTGCCAGCAACCGACAGTTCACAGATACGCAGTATTTT
TRBV7-8	-	TRBJ1-5	-	CASSGKQGGLDQPQHF	TGTGCCAGCAGCGGGAAACAGGGTGGTTTGGATCAGCCCCAGCATTTT
TRBV9	-	TRBJ2-1	TRBD2	CASSVGGIAGSNEQFF	TGTGCCAGCAGCGTAGGTGGGATAGCGGGATCAAATGAGCAGTTCTTC
TRBV27	-	TRBJ2-3	TRBD2	CASSPTLTSAGTDTQYF	TGTGCCAGCAGTCCGACTTTGACTAGCGCGGGCACAGATACGCAGTATTTT
TRBV19	-	TRBJ1-5	-	CASSNHGGNQPQHF	TGTGCCAGTAGTAACCACGGGGGCAATCAGCCCCAGCATTTT
TRBV15	-	TRBJ2-5	-	CATSPLQRQETQYF	TGTGCCACCAGCCCTCTCCAGCGGCAAGAGACCCAGTACTTC
TRBV7-9	-	TRBJ2-2	-	CASSLSTGELFF	TGTGCCAGCAGCTTGAGTACCGGGGAGCTGTTTTTT
TRBV6-1	-	TRBJ2-1	TRBD2	CASSLLAGGGNEQFF	TGTGCCAGCAGTCTGCTCGCGGGAGGTGGAAATGAGCAGTTCTTC
TRBV6-5	-	TRBJ1-2	-	CASSSAGLYGYTF	TGTGCCAGCAGTTCGGCAGGACTCTATGGCTACACCTTC
TRBV29-1	-	TRBJ1-1	-	CSVGRGASTEAFF	TGCAGCGTGGGCCGGGGGGCGTCCACTGAAGCTTTCTTT
TRBV30	-	TRBJ2-1	-	CAWSVLGTLKFF	TGTGCCTGGAGCGTCCTCGGGACTCTTAAGTTCTTC
TRBV7-2	-	TRBJ2-5	TRBD2	CASSTRLADHQETQYF	TGTGCCAGCAGCACCCGTCTAGCGGACCACCAAGAGACCCAGTACTTC
TRBV2	-	TRBJ2-2	-	CASSETQENTGELFF	TGTGCCAGCAGTGAAACCCAGGAGAACACCGGGGAGCTGTTTTTT